The 5 T cell receptor beta chains given below trace back to one sample, sequenced in a study of read filtering for tumor transcriptome and immune sequencing. The library was built from about 0.4 ug RNA with molecular barcoded adaptors for alpha/delta and beta/gamma chains. TCRdb reanalysed the reads using MiXCR and keeps one entry per CDR3 protein. The data show around 25,000 distinct CDR3 sequences, approximately 23% seen once. Sequenced material: a population of CD138-negative cells sorted from bone marrow. Source of these receptors: a donor at least 40 years old with multiple myeloma.

The sample holds many counts of this clonotype. This chain links TRBV6-5 with TRBJ2-1; TRBD1 agrees at 11 bases. Germline values: CDR1 MNHEY, CDR2 SVGAGI. CDR3 length equals 17 residues. The trim removed 6 bases at V and 0 bases at J, leaving 7 bases unmatched. CDR3 sequence reads: CASRTDRGPLSYNEQFF. The CDR3 DNA sequence: TGTGCCAGCAGGACGGACAGGGGGCCACTCTCCTACAATGAGCAGTTCTTC.

This clonotype was recorded at least ten times. This chain joins TRBV19 and TRBJ1-1, with a tentative D call TRBD1 (6 bases). V lost 5 bases, J lost 4 bases, and 20 bases lay in between. CDR3 length: 16 amino acids. Germline V lookup: CDR1 LNHDA, CDR2 SQIVND (reference sequence). CDR3 protein: CASSRGVSTGATEAFF. For the CDR3, the DNA is TGTGCCAGTAGTCGGGGTGTATCGACGGGGGCCACTGAAGCTTTCTTT.

This clonotype occurred many times. The chain recombines TRBV2 with TRBJ2-1; 12 positions match TRBD2. Looked up from germline, CDR1 is SNHLY and CDR2 is FYNNEI. V trimming: 6 bases; J trimming: 5 bases; junction bases outside the gene matches: 14. CDR3 length: 18 amino acids. CDR3 region: CASSLTHLAGGKNNEQFF. In nucleotides, the CDR3 is TGTGCCAGCAGCCTTACTCACCTAGCGGGGGGGAAGAACAATGAGCAGTTCTTC.

This clonotype showed up many times. The CDR3 sequence: CASSLGTSGGAGYNEQFF. The CDR3 nucleotides are TGTGCCAGCAGCCTTGGGACTAGCGGGGGGGCTGGGTACAATGAGCAGTTCTTC. The V gene is TRBV6-5, the J gene TRBJ2-1, with TRBD2 matching over 16 bases. The CDR3 consists of 18 residues. Germline CDR1 is MNHEY and CDR2 is SVGAGI. The V segment lost 6 bases and the J segment 4 bases; nucleotides outside the gene matches: 9.

This clonotype has ten or more counts. The chain links TRBV19 to TRBJ2-3, with TRBD2 matching over 8 bases. Germline loops: CDR1 LNHDA, CDR2 SQIVND (reference sequence). The CDR3 is made up of 15 amino acids. The V and J ends lost 3 bases and 6 bases, in that order; junction bases with no gene match: 8. CDR3 nucleotide sequence: TGTGCCAGTAGTATGACAGCGGGGGTCGGGGATACGCAGTATTTT. This gives the protein CASSMTAGVGDTQYF.